This note documents a single T cell receptor beta chain sequence. Its antigen is still unknown. V shed 2 bases and J 8 bases; nucleotides not matched to a gene: 7. CDR1 MNHEY and CDR2 SVGAGI come from the germline V gene. This CDR3 spans 15 amino acids. The table came from immunoSEQ multiplex PCR; TCRdb's copy has only in-frame clones and leaves some out. The profile shows about 45,000 clones, around 89% of them singletons. The data stem from a study of OX40 agonist ivuxolimab in advanced cancers. As for the study in general: With a range of roughly 23 to 85, age averaged roughly 60 years, and about 83% were male. Study conclusions and caveats: The authors did not determine the antigen specificity of the expanded peripheral T cells. Researchers report that CD8+ T cells had, on average, more expanded clones than CD4+.

Autoimmune disease history or systemic immunosuppression led to patient exclusion. Sequencing was performed on CD4+ or CD8+ T cells sorted from blood, taken in a trial of the OX40 agonist ivuxolimab. This TCR came from an adult with an advanced solid tumor such as melanoma, head and neck, liver or kidney cancer. The V and J genes are TRBV6-5 and TRBJ2-1; 9 bases match TRBD1. CDR3 bases: TGTGCCAGCAGTTACCCCGGGACAGGGAACCATGAGCAGTTCTTC. This encodes CASSYPGTGNHEQFF.